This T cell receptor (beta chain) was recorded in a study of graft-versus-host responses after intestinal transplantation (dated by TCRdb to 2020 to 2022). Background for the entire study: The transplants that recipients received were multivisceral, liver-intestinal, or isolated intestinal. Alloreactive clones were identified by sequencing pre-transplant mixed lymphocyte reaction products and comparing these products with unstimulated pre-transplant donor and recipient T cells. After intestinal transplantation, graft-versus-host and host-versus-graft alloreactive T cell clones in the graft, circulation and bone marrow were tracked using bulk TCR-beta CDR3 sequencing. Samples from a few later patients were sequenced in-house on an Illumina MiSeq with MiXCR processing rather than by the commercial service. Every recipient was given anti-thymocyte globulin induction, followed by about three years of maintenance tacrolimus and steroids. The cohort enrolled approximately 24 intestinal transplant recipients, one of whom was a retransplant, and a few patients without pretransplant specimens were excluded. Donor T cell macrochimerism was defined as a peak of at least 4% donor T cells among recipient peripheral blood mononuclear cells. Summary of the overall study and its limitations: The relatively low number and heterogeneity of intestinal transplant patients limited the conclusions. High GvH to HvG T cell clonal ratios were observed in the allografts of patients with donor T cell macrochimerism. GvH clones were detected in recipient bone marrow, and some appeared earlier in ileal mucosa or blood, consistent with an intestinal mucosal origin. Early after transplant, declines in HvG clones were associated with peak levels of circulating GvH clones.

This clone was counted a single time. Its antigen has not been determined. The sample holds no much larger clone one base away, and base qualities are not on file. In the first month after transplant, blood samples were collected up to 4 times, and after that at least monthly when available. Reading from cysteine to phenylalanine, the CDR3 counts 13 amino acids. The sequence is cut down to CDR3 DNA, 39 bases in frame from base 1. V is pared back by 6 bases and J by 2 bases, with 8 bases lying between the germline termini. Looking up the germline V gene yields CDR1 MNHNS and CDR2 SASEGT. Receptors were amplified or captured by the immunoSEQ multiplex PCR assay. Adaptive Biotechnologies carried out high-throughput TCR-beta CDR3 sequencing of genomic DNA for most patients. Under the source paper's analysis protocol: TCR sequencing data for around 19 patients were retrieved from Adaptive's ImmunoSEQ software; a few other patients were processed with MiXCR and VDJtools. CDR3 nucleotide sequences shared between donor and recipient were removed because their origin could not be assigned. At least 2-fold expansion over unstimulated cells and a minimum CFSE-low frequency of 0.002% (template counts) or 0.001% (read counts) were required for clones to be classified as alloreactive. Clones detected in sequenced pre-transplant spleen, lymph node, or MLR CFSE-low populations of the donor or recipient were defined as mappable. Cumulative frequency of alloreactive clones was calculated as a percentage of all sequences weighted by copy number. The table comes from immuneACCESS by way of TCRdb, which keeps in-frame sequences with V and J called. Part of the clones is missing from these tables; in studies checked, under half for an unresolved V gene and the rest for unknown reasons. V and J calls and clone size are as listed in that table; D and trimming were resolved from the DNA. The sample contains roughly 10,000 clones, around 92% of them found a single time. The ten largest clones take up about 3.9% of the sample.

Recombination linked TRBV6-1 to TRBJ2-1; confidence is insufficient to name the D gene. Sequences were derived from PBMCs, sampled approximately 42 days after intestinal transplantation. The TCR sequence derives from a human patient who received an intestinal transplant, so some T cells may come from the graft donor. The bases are TGTGCCAGCAGCCCCGGTGCCTACAATGAGCAGTTCTTC. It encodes CASSPGAYNEQFF.